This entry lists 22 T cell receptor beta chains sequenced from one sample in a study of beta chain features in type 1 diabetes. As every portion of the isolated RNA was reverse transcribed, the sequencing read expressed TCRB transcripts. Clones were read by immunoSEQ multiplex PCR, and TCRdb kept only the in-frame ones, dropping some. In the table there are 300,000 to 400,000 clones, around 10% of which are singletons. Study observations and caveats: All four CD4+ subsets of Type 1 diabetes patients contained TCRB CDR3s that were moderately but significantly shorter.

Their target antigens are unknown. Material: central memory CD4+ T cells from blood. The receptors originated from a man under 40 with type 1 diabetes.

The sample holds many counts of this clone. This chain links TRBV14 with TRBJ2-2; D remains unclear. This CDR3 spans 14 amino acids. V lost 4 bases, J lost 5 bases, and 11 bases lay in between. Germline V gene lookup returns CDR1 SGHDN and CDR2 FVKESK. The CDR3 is CASSRNWLTGELFF. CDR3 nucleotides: TGTGCCAGCAGCCGAAATTGGTTAACCGGGGAGCTGTTTTTT.

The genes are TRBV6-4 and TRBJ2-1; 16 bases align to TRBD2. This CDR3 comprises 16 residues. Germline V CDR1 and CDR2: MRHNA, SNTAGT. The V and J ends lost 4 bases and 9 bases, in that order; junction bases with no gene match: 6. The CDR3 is CASSAGLAGGIGEQFF. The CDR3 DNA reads TGTGCCAGCAGTGCGGGACTAGCGGGAGGGATTGGTGAGCAGTTCTTC.

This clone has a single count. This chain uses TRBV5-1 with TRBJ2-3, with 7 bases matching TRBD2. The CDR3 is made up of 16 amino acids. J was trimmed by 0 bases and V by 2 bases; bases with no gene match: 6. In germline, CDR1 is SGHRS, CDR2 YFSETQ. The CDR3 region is CASSLLATLSTDTQYF. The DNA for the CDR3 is TGCGCCAGCAGCTTACTAGCGACTCTTAGCACAGATACGCAGTATTTT.

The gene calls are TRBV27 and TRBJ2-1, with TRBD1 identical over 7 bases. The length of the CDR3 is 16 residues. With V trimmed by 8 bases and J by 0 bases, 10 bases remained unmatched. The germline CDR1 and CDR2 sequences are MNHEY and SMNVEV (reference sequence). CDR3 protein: CASRKDRSSSYNEQFF. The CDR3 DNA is TGTGCCAGCCGGAAGGACAGGTCGAGCTCCTACAATGAGCAGTTCTTC.

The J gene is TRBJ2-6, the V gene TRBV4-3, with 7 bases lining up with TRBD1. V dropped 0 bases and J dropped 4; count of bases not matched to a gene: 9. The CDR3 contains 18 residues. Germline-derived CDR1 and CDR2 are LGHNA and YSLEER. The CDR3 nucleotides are TGCGCCAGCAGCCAAGATGTTCCGACAGGGTCCGGGGCCAACGTCCTGACTTTC. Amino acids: CASSQDVPTGSGANVLTF.

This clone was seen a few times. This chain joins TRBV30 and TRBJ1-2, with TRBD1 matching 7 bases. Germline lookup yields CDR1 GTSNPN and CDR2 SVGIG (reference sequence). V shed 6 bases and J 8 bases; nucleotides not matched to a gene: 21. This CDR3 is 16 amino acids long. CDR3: CACQENSDREVKGYTF. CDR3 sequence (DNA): TGTGCCTGCCAGGAAAATAGCGACAGGGAAGTGAAGGGCTACACCTTC.

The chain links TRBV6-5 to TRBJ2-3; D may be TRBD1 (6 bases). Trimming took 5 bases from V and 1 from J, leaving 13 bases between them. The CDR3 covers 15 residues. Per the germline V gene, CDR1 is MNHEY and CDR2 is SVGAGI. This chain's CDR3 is CASSKQGIRTDTQYF. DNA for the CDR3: TGTGCCAGCAGTAAGCAGGGGATACGCACAGATACGCAGTATTTT.

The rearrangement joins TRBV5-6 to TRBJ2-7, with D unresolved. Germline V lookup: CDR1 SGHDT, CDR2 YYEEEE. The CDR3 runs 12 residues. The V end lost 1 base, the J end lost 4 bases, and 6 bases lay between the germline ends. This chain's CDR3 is CASSLTPYEQYF. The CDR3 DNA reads TGTGCCAGCAGCTTGACGCCTTACGAGCAGTACTTC.

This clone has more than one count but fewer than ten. CDR3: CASSLGWGTSGTTGELFF. The CDR3 bases are TGTGCCAGCAGCTTAGGATGGGGGACTAGCGGGACCACCGGGGAGCTGTTTTTT. The V call is TRBV7-2, the J call TRBJ2-2, with 13 positions matching TRBD2. V shed 1 base, J shed 4 bases, and the junction held 6 bases outside the gene matches. The CDR3 contains 18 residues. Germline values: CDR1 SGHTA, CDR2 FQGNSA.

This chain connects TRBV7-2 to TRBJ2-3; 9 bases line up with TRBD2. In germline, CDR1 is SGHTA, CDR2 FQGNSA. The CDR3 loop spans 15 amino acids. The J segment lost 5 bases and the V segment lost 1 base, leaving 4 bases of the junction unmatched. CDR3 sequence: CASSLGLAVIDTQYF. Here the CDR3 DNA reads TGTGCCAGCAGCTTAGGACTAGCGGTGATAGATACGCAGTATTTT.

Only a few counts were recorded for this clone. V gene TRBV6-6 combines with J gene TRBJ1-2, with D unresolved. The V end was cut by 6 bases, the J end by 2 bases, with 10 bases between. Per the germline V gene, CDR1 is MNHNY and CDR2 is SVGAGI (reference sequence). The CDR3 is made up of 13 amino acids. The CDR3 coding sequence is TGTGCCAGCAGCTTCGACGGGAACTATGGCTACACCTTC. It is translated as CASSFDGNYGYTF.

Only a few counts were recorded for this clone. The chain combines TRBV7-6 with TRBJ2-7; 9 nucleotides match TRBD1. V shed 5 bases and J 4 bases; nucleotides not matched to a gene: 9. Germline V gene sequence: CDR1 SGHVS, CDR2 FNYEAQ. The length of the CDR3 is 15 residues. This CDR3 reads CASSRTGADLYEQYF. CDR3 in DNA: TGTGCCAGCAGCAGGACAGGGGCGGATCTATACGAGCAGTACTTC.

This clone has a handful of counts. CDR3 in DNA: TGTGCCAGCTCACCTTTGTTCGGGGCGCACGAGCAGTACTTC. It specifies CASSPLFGAHEQYF. The chain links TRBV18 to TRBJ2-7; D is perhaps TRBD1 or TRBD2 (5 bases each). Germline-derived CDR1 and CDR2 are KGHSH and LQKENI. The V gene lost 3 bases and the J gene lost 5 bases, with 14 bases spanning the gap. The CDR3 covers 14 residues.

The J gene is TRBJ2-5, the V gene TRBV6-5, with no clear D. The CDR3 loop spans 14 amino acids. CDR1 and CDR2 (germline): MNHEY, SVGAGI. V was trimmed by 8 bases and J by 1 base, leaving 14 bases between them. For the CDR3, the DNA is TGTGCCAGCCGGCAGTCGCACCTCCAAGAGACCCAGTACTTC. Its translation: CASRQSHLQETQYF.

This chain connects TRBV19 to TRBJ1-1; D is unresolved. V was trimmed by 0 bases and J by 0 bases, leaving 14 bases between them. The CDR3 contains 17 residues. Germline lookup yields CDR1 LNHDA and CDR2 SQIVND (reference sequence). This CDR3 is CASSIDLRQSLNTEAFF. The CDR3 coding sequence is TGTGCCAGTAGTATAGACCTGAGGCAGAGTTTGAACACTGAAGCTTTCTTT.

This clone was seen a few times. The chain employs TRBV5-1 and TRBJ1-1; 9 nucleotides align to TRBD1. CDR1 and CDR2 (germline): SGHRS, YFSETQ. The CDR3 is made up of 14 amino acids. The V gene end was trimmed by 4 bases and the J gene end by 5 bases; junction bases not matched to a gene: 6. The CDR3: CASSRQGEETEAFF. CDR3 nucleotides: TGCGCCAGCAGCCGACAGGGGGAGGAAACTGAAGCTTTCTTT.

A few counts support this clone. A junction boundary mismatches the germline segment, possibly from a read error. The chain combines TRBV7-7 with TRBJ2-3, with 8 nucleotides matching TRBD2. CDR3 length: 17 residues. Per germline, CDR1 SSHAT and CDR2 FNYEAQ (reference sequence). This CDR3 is CASSLAKSGRHADTQYF. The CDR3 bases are TGTGCTAGCAGCTTAGCGAAAAGCGGGAGACACGCAGATACGCAGTATTTT.

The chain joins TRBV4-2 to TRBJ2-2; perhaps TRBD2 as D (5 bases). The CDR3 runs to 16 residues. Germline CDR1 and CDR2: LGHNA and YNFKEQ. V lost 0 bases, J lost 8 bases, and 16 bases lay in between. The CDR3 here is CASSQDLVAGTGELFF. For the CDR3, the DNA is TGTGCCAGCAGCCAAGATCTTGTTGCGGGTACGGGGGAGCTGTTTTTT.

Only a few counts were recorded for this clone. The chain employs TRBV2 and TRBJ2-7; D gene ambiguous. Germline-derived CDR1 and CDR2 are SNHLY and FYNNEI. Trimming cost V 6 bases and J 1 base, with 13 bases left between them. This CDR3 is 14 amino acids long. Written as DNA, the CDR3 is TGTGCCAGCAGGGAACAAGGGTTGTCCTACGAGCAGTACTTC. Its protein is CASREQGLSYEQYF.

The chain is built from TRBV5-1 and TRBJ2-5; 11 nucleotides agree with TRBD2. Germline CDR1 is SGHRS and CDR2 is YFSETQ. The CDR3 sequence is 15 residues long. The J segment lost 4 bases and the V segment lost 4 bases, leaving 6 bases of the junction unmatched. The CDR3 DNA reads TGCGCCAGCAGCGATGATAGCGGGAGGGGAGAGACCCAGTACTTC. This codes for CASSDDSGRGETQYF.

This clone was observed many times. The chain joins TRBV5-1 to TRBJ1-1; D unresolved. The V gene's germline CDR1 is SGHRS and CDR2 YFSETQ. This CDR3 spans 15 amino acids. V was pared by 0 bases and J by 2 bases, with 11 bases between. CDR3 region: CASSLESPDNTEAFF. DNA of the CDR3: TGCGCCAGCAGCTTGGAATCGCCAGACAACACTGAAGCTTTCTTT.

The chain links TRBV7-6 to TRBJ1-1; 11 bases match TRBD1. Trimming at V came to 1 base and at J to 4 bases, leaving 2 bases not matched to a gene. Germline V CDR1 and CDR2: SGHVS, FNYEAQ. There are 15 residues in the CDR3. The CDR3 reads CASSLVGTGGTEAFF. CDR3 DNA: TGTGCCAGCAGCTTAGTCGGGACAGGGGGCACTGAAGCTTTCTTT.